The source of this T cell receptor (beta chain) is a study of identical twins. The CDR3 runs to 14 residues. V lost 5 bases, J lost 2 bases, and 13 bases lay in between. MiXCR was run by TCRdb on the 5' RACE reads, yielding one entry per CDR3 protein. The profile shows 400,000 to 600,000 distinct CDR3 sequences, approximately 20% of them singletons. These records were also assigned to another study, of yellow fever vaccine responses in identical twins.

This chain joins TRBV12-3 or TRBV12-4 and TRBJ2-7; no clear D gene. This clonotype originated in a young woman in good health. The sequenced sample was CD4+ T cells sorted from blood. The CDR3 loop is CASSPPQQPYEQYF. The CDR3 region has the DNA TGTGCCAGCAGTCCCCCCCAACAGCCCTACGAGCAGTACTTC.